Below are 26 T cell receptor beta chains sequenced from a single sample in a study of blood T cells in healthy people across ages. The second PCR ran about 6 to 11 cycles with a sample-barcoded 5' primer and J-beta primers. TCRdb used MiXCR to reprocess the 5' RACE reads, holding one entry per CDR3 protein. Among about 1.6 million distinct CDR3 sequences listed, roughly 30% were seen once. Input material: blood. The receptors were gathered from a woman aged 30 to 39 in good health.

Concerning this clonotype: A much larger clone differs from this one at a single base, so this may be a read error. J is TRBJ2-3 and V is TRBV4-2, with 7 positions matching TRBD1. Germline CDR1 and CDR2: LGHNA and YNFKEQ. This CDR3 comprises 17 residues. This CDR3 reads CASGQDFEGAITDTQYF. Here the CDR3 DNA reads TGTGCCAGCGGCCAAGATTTCGAGGGGGCTATCACAGATACGCAGTATTTT.

V is TRBV20-1 and J is TRBJ2-5; 7 bases are shared with TRBD2. The CDR3 runs 14 residues. In germline, CDR1 is DFQATT, CDR2 SNEGSKA (reference sequence). The V and J ends lost 0 bases and 7 bases, in that order; junction bases with no gene match: 8. The CDR3 bases are TGCAGTGCTAGAGATGGTCCAACGGGGGGGACCCAGTACTTC. Its translation: CSARDGPTGGTQYF.

This clonotype was recorded a few times. The J gene is TRBJ2-7, the V gene TRBV4-1, with D possibly being TRBD1 (5 bases). The CDR3 has 15 residues. The germline gives CDR1 MGHRA, CDR2 YSYEKL. The ends were cut back, 3 bases at V and 0 bases at J, with 12 bases in the middle. The CDR3 spells CASSQPGMSSYEQYF. CDR3 in DNA: TGCGCCAGCAGCCAGCCAGGGATGAGCTCCTACGAGCAGTACTTC.

This clonotype was detected only a few times. This rearrangement joins TRBV10-3 to TRBJ2-5; 13 positions agree with TRBD2. The germline V gene has CDR1 ENHRY and CDR2 SYGVKD. This CDR3 is built from 13 residues. J was trimmed by 3 bases and V by 8 bases; bases with no gene match: 0. The CDR3, as DNA: TGTGCCATCGGACTAGCGGGAGAAGAGACCCAGTACTTC. Translation: CAIGLAGEETQYF.

This clonotype was found a few times. This chain connects TRBV7-9 to TRBJ1-4; D is ambiguous. The CDR3 sequence is 16 residues long. Trimming stripped 0 bases from V and 8 bases from J, with 16 bases between. Germline V gene sequence: CDR1 SEHNR, CDR2 FQNEAQ (reference sequence). CDR3 residues: CASSLAMDGSREKLFF. The CDR3 bases are TGTGCCAGCAGCTTAGCCATGGACGGATCCCGCGAAAAACTGTTTTTT.

The chain links TRBV12-3 or TRBV12-4 to TRBJ2-7; D not certain. The length of the CDR3 is 14 residues. The germline V and J ends were trimmed by 9 bases and 0 bases, with 15 bases remaining between them. The DNA of the CDR3 is TGTGCCAGTGGTCTAACACTGAGCTCCTACGAGCAGTACTTC. Protein sequence: CASGLTLSSYEQYF.

In regard to this clonotype: A read error may be the cause here, since a much bigger clone is one base away. The chain employs TRBV29-1 and TRBJ2-3; 10 bases are a match to TRBD1. In germline, CDR1 is SQVTM, CDR2 ANQGSEA. V lost 8 bases and J lost 4; bases outside the gene matches: 12. The CDR3 spans 15 residues. The CDR3 sequence is CSTEGTGDGPDTQYF. The CDR3 DNA reads as TGCAGCACAGAGGGGACAGGGGATGGTCCAGATACGCAGTATTTT.

The V gene is TRBV3-1, the J gene TRBJ1-2, with D possibly TRBD1 on 6 matching bases. The germline V gene encodes CDR1 LGHDT and CDR2 YNNKEL (reference sequence). This CDR3 spans 13 amino acids. Deletions cut 7 bases from V and 7 bases from J, with 16 bases between. CDR3 coding DNA: TGTGCCAGCACCGACAGGCAAGGGACTGGCTACACCTTC. As protein: CASTDRQGTGYTF.

J is TRBJ2-7 and V is TRBV20-1; 10 nucleotides line up with TRBD2. The DNA matches TRBJ2-5 better at its end, which makes the J call doubtful. Germline lookup yields CDR1 DFQATT and CDR2 SNEGSKA (reference sequence). The CDR3 totals 19 residues. The CDR3 DNA reads as TGCAGTGCTAGAGATCTGAGGCGTAGCGGGGGGACTGAGAGGGAGACCCAGTACTTC. Translation gives CSARDLRRSGGTERETQYF.

At least ten counts were recorded for this clonotype. The rearrangement links TRBV29-1 to TRBJ2-3; the D is unclear. Germline V gene lookup returns CDR1 SQVTM and CDR2 ANQGSEA. Trimming pared 6 bases from V and 6 bases from J, leaving 28 bases between. The CDR3 spans 17 residues. Here the CDR3 DNA reads TGCAGCGTCGTGAACTCCCTCCCCCGGATATTCATGGATACGCAGTATTTT. Translating it yields CSVVNSLPRIFMDTQYF.

This clonotype was seen a handful of times. The CDR3 DNA reads as TGCGCCAGCAGCTTGGCGGGACACAACCAAGAGACCCAGTACTTC. Translating gives CASSLAGHNQETQYF. The rearrangement joins TRBV5-1 to TRBJ2-5; the D gene is possibly TRBD1 (6 bases). Looked up from germline, CDR1 is SGHRS and CDR2 is YFSETQ. The CDR3 is 15 amino acids. V was clipped by 0 bases and J by 0 bases, with 9 bases between them. The variable domain in full, completed from reference TRBV5-1 and TRBJ2-5, reads KAGVTQTPRYLIKTRGQQVTLSCSPISGHRSVSWYQQTPGQGLQFLFEYFSETQRNKGNFPGRFSGRQFSNSRSEMNVSTLELGDSALYLCASSLAGHNQETQYFGPGTRLLVL.

A note on this clonotype: A much larger clone sits a single nucleotide away, making a read error possible. V gene TRBV20-1 combines with J gene TRBJ2-5; possibly TRBD2 for D (5 bases). The J call may be in error: the DNA end matches TRBJ2-7 better. This CDR3 has 11 amino acids. Germline values: CDR1 DFQATT, CDR2 SNEGSKA (reference sequence). The CDR3 sequence is CSTRDAYEQYF. Written as DNA, the CDR3 is TGCAGTACTAGAGACGCCTACGAGCAGTACTTC.

V is TRBV5-1 and J is TRBJ2-7; tentatively, D is TRBD1 (6 bases). The CDR3 is made up of 14 amino acids. V was pared by 7 bases and J by 4 bases, with 18 bases between. From germline, CDR1 is SGHRS and CDR2 YFSETQ. Here the CDR3 DNA reads TGCGCCAGCCGAAAGGACAGAGGCTCTTACGAGCAGTACTTC. Protein: CASRKDRGSYEQYF.

The rearrangement joins TRBV21-1 to TRBJ2-1; the tabulated D call, TRBD1, remains unverified against the DNA. TRBV21-1 is assigned pseudogene status. CDR3 length: 19 amino acids. In nucleotides, the CDR3 is TGTGCCAGCAGCAACCGGGACAGGGGCCCACAGAGCTCCTACAATGAGCAGTTCTTC. This encodes CASSNRDRGPQSSYNEQFF.

The table lists this clonotype with a few counts. This chain joins TRBV15 and TRBJ2-1; D could derive from TRBD1 or TRBD2 (5 bases each). Germline CDR1 reads LNHNV; CDR2 reads YYDKDF (reference sequence). The CDR3 is 13 amino acids. Trimming took 0 bases from V and 9 from J, leaving 9 bases between them. The CDR3 DNA reads as TGTGCCACCAGCAGAGAACGGGGCGGTGAGCAGTTCTTC. Encoded protein: CATSRERGGEQFF.

This clonotype came up a few times. The chain joins TRBV7-9 to TRBJ2-6, with TRBD2 matching over 7 bases. This CDR3 region has 17 residues. Germline V gives CDR1 SEHNR, CDR2 FQNEAQ (reference sequence). After removal of 5 bases from V and 0 bases from J, the junction contained 7 bases not matched to a gene. The CDR3 region has the DNA TGTGCCAGCAGCCCTGGGGGGGGAGTCTCTGGGGCCAACGTCCTGACTTTC. This codes for CASSPGGGVSGANVLTF.

Only a few counts were recorded for this clonotype. The chain uses TRBV4-2 and TRBJ2-1, with 8 bases that match TRBD1. Germline trimming cut 2 bases from V and 0 bases from J; bases unmatched to any gene: 6. Germline V lookup: CDR1 LGHNA, CDR2 YNFKEQ. CDR3 size: 17 residues. Here the CDR3 DNA reads TGTGCCAGCAGCCAATTGGGACAGGAGAGCTCCTACAATGAGCAGTTCTTC. Translating it yields CASSQLGQESSYNEQFF.

There are a few counts of this clonotype. V is TRBV10-2 and J is TRBJ1-5; 7 bases agree with TRBD1. Germline V CDR1 and CDR2: WSHSY, SAAADI. Trimming removed 4 bases from V and 5 bases from J; junction bases left unmatched: 8. CDR3 length equals 15 residues. CDR3 protein: CASSAGGGFDQPQHF. The CDR3 nucleotides are TGCGCCAGCAGTGCAGGGGGTGGTTTTGATCAGCCCCAGCATTTT.

CDR3 region: CASSSTLDNSYEQYF. In DNA, the CDR3 is TGTGCCAGCAGCTCCACCTTGGACAACTCCTACGAGCAGTACTTC. The V call is TRBV13, the J call TRBJ2-7; possibly TRBD1 for D (5 bases). This CDR3 comprises 15 residues. Trimming stripped 4 bases from V and 0 bases from J, with 13 bases between. Germline CDR1 is PRHDT and CDR2 is FYEKMQ (reference sequence). Supplemented by reference TRBV13 and TRBJ2-7, the full variable domain reads AAGVIQSPRHLIKEKRETATLKCYPIPRHDTVYWYQQGPGQDPQFLISFYEKMQSDKGSIPDRFSAQQFSDYHSELNMSSLELGDSALYFCASSSTLDNSYEQYFGPGTRLTVT.

This clonotype has a count of ten or more. This rearrangement joins TRBV29-1 to TRBJ2-1; D is unresolved. The ends were cut back, 4 bases at V and 4 bases at J, with 8 bases in the middle. Germline CDR1 SQVTM, CDR2 ANQGSEA. This CDR3 region has 12 residues. CDR3 nucleotide sequence: TGCAGCGTTGTAGCAGTTTACAATGAGCAGTTCTTC. Residues: CSVVAVYNEQFF.

The sample holds many counts of this clonotype. This chain links TRBV20-1 with TRBJ2-5; TRBD2 might be the D (5 bases). The CDR3 has 13 amino acids. Trimming left V 5 bases short and J 5 bases short, with 15 bases between. Per germline, CDR1 DFQATT and CDR2 SNEGSKA (reference sequence). CDR3 nucleotide sequence: TGCAGTGCTCGTGGAGGCCCTCGGGAGACCCAGTACTTC. This gives the protein CSARGGPRETQYF.

This clonotype was seen more than once but under ten times. The CDR3 sequence: CASSPGTSGGEPDTQYF. The CDR3 DNA follows: TGCGCCAGCAGCCCTGGGACTAGCGGGGGTGAGCCAGATACGCAGTATTTT. The rearrangement joins TRBV5-1 to TRBJ2-3, with 14 positions matching TRBD2. The germline gives CDR1 SGHRS, CDR2 YFSETQ. The CDR3 contains 17 residues. V trimming: 4 bases; J trimming: 4 bases; junction bases outside the gene matches: 8.

The CDR3 nucleotides read TGCAGCGTTACTAGCCACTCCTACAATGAGCAGTTCTTC. This sequence encodes CSVTSHSYNEQFF. This chain uses TRBV29-1 with TRBJ2-1, with D possibly TRBD2 on 6 matching bases. The CDR3 sequence is 13 residues long. Trimming cost V 5 bases and J 0 bases, with 8 bases left between them. CDR1 is SQVTM and CDR2 is ANQGSEA in the germline V gene.

This chain joins TRBV7-8 and TRBJ2-2; D is unresolved. Germline-derived CDR1 and CDR2 are SGHVS and FQNEAQ. There are 12 residues in the CDR3. V lost 5 bases and J 7 bases, leaving 8 bases between the germline ends. The CDR3, as DNA: TGTGCCAGCAGCAACCTTCACGGGGAGCTGTTTTTT. It codes for CASSNLHGELFF.

The chain uses TRBV4-2 and TRBJ2-1; 8 nucleotides align to TRBD2. The germline CDR1 and CDR2 sequences are LGHNA and YNFKEQ. This CDR3 spans 17 amino acids. The J segment lost 5 bases and the V segment lost 1 base, leaving 10 bases of the junction unmatched. The CDR3 loop reads CASSQVKISGTDNEQFF. In DNA form, the CDR3 reads TGTGCCAGCAGCCAAGTGAAGATTAGCGGGACGGACAATGAGCAGTTCTTC.

V and J are TRBV6-6 and TRBJ2-7; possibly TRBD2 for D (5 bases). The CDR3 has 15 amino acids. The germline V gene encodes CDR1 MNHNY and CDR2 SVGAGI (reference sequence). The ends were cut back, 2 bases at V and 2 bases at J, with 13 bases in the middle. CDR3 DNA sequence: TGTGCCAGCAGTTACGAACTAGATACGGCCTACGAGCAGTACTTC. Translation: CASSYELDTAYEQYF.